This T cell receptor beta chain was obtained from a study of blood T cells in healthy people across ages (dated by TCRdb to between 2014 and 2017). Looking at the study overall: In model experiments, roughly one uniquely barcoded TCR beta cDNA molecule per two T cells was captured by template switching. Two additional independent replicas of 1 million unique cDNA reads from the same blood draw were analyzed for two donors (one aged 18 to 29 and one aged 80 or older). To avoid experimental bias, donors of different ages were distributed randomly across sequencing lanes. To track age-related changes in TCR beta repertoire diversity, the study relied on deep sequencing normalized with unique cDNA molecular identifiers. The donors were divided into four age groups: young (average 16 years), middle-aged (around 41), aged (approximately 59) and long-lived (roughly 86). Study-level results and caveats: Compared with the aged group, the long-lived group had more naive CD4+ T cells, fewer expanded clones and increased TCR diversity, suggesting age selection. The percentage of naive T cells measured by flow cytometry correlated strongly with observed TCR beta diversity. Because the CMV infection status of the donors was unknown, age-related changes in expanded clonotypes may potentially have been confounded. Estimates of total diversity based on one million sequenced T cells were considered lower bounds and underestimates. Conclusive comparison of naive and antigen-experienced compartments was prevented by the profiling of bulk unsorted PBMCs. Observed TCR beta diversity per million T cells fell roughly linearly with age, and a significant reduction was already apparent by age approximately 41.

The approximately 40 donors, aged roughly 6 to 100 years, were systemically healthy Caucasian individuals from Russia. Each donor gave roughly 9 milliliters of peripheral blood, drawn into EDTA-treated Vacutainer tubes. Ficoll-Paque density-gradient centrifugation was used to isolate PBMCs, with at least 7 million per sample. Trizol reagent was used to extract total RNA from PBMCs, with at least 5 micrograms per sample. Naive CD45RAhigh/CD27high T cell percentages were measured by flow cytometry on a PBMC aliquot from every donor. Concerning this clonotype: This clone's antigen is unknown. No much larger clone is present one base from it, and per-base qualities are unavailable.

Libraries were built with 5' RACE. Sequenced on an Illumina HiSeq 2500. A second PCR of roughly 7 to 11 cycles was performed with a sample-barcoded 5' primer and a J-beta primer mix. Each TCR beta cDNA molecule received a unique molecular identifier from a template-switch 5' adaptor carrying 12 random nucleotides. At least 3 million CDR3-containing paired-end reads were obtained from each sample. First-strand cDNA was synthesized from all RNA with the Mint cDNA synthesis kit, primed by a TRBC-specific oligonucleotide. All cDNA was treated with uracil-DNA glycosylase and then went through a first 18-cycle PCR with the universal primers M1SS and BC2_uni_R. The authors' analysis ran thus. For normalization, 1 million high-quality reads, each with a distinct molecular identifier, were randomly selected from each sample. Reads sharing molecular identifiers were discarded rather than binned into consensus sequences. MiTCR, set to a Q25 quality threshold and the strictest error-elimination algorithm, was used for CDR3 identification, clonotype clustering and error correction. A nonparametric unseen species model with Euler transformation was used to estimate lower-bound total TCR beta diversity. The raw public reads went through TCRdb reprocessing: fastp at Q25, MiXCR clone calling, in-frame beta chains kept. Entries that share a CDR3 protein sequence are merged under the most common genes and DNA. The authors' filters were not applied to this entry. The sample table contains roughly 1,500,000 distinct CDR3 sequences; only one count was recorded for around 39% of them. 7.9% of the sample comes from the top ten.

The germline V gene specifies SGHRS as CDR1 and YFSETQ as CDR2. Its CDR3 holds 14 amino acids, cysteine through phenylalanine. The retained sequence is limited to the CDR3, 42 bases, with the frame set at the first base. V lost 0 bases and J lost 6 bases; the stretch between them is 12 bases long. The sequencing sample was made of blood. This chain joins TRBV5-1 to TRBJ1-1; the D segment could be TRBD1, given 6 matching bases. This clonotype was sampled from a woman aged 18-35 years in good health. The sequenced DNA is TGCGCCAGCAGCTTGGGGGGGCGCGAGTCTGAAGCTTTCTTT. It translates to CASSLGGRESEAFF.